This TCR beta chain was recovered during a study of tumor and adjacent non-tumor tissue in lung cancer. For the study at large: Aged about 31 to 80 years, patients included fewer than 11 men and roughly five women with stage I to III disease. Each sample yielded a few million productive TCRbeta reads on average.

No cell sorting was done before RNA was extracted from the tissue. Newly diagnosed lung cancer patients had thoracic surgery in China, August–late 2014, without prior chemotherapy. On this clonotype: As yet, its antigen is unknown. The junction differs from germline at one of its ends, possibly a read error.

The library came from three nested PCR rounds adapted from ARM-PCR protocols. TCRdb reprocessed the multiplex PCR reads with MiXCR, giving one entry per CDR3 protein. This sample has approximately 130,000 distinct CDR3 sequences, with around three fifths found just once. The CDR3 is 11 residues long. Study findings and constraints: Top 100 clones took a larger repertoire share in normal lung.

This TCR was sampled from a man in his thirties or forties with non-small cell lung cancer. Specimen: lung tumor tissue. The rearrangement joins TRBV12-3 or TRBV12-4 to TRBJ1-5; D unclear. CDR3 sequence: CVSSLGQPQHF. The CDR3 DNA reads TGTGTCAGCAGTTTAGGCCAGCCCCAGCATTTT.